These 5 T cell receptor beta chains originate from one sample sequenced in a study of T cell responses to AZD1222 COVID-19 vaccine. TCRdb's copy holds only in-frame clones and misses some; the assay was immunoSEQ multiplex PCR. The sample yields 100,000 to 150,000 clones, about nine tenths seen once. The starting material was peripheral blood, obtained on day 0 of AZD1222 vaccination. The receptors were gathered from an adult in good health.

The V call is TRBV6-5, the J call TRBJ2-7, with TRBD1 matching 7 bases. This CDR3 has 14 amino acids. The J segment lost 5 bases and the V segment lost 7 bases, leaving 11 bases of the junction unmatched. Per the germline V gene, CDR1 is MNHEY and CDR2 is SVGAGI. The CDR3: CASTDRAGWDEQYF. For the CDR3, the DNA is TGTGCCAGCACCGACAGGGCCGGCTGGGACGAGCAGTACTTC.

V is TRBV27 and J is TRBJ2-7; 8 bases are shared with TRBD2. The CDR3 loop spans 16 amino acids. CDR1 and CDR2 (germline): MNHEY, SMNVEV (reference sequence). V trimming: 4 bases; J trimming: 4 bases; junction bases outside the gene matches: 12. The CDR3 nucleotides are TGTGCCAGCAGTTGGGGCGGGGGGCCCTCGGGGTACGAGCAGTACTTC. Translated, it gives CASSWGGGPSGYEQYF.

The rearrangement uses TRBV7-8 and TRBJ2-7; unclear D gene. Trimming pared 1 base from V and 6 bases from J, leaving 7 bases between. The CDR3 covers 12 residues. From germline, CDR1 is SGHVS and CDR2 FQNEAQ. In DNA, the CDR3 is TGTGCCAGCAGCTTAGTGGGTGTCGAGCAGTACTTC. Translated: CASSLVGVEQYF.

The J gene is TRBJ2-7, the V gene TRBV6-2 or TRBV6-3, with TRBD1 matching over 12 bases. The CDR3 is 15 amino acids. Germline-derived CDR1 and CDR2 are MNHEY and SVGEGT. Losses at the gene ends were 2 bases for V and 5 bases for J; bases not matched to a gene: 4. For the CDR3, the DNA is TGTGCCAGCAGTTACGCCGGGACAGGGGGCCACGAGCAGTACTTC. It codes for CASSYAGTGGHEQYF.

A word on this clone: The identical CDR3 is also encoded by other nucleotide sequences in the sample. This CDR3 is CASSLRGAPGYTF. The CDR3 bases are TGTGCCAGCAGTTTACGGGGGGCCCCTGGCTACACCTTC. The J gene is TRBJ1-2, the V gene TRBV27, with D maybe TRBD1 (6 bases). Germline V gives CDR1 MNHEY, CDR2 SMNVEV (reference sequence). The CDR3 spans 13 residues. V was trimmed by 2 bases and J by 7 bases, leaving 11 bases between them.